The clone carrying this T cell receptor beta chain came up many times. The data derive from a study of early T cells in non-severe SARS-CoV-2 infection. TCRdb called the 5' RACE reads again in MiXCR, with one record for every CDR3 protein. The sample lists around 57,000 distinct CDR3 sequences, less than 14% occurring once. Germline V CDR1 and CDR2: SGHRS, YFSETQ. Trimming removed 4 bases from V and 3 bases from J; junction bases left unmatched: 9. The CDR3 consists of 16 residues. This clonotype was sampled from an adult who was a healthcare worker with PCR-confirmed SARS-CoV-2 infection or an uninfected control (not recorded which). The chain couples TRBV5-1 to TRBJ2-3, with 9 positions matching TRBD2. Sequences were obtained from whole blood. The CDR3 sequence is CASSLRASGMTDTQYF. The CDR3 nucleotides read TGCGCCAGCAGCCTTCGGGCTAGCGGGATGACAGATACGCAGTATTTT.